This T cell receptor beta chain originates from a study of persistence of HIV-infected CD4 T cells. In regard to this clone: As yet, its antigen is unknown.

An overlapping HIV-1 Gag peptide pool stimulated these cells at approximately 0.91 ug/peptide/mL. CD40L/CD69 double-negative CD45RO-high memory CD4+ T cells were collected. Undetectable plasma HIV-1 RNA below 50 copies/mL lasted at least 4 years. Trimming removed 6 bases from V and 0 bases from J, with 11 bases in between. The V gene's germline CDR1 is MNHNY and CDR2 SVGAGI (reference sequence). CDR3 length: 15 amino acids. This was the immunoSEQ version 4 assay in survey mode. The repertoire was sequenced with immunoSEQ multiplex PCR; TCRdb's copy has only in-frame clones and lacks some. The table lists some 40,000 clones, more than 70% of them singletons.

The clonotype originates from an adult with HIV. The donor label of this sample is uncertain. V and J are TRBV6-6 and TRBJ1-4; D uncertain. The material was cultured CD4+ T cells from PBMCs, obtained from a patient who received antiretroviral therapy. The CDR3 here is CASRGNMATNEKLFF. CDR3 DNA: TGTGCCAGCAGGGGGAATATGGCAACTAATGAAAAACTGTTTTTT.